The rows below give T cell receptor beta chains drawn from one sample of a study of cytomegalovirus exposure and HLA in healthy donors. Here immunoSEQ multiplex PCR was the method, and the copy in TCRdb shows in-frame clones only, minus some. Here the sample spans tens of thousands of clones, around 64% being singletons. The sample comprised PBMCs. These receptors were collected from a man between 25 and 39 years old in good health and CMV-seronegative. The CDR3 runs from the conserved cysteine through the conserved F or W. A D gene is named only where the DNA matches it firmly. Size is omitted from some rows. Given values are once, few, many or a class for expanded clones.

cdr3_nt: TGCGCCAGCAGCAGTGACAGGGGCCCTTATGGCTACACCTTC; cdr3_aa: CASSSDRGPYGYTF; j_call: TRBJ1-2; d_call: TRBD1; v_call: TRBV5-1; clone_size: NA
cdr3_nt: TGCAGTGCTAAAATTTACAGTGAAGCTTTCTTT; cdr3_aa: CSAKIYSEAFF; j_call: TRBJ1-1; d_call: NA; v_call: TRBV20-1; clone_size: once
cdr3_nt: TGTGCCAGCAGTGCCTCCGTAGAAGGGGCCAACGTCCTGACTTTC; cdr3_aa: CASSASVEGANVLTF; j_call: TRBJ2-6; d_call: NA; v_call: TRBV28; clone_size: few
cdr3_nt: TGTGCCATCAGTGACCCTCCTTCGGACAGGTCCTACGAGCAGTACTTC; cdr3_aa: CAISDPPSDRSYEQYF; j_call: TRBJ2-7; d_call: TRBD1; v_call: TRBV10-3; clone_size: once
cdr3_nt: TGTGCCAGCAGTCCAGAAAGTGGGAGGACCCAAGAGACCCAGTACTTC; cdr3_aa: CASSPESGRTQETQYF; j_call: TRBJ2-5; d_call: NA; v_call: TRBV27; clone_size: once
cdr3_nt: TGCGCCAGCAGCCAGACACCCCGGGATCAAGAGACCCAGTACTTC; cdr3_aa: CASSQTPRDQETQYF; j_call: TRBJ2-5; d_call: NA; v_call: TRBV4-1; clone_size: NA
cdr3_nt: TGCGCCAGCAGCCAAGATAGGGGGACCCTTTTTGACGAGCAGTACTTC; cdr3_aa: CASSQDRGTLFDEQYF; j_call: TRBJ2-7; d_call: NA; v_call: TRBV4-3; clone_size: NA
cdr3_nt: TGTGCCAGCAGTTTCGCGGGTGGGAACACTGAAGCTTTCTTT; cdr3_aa: CASSFAGGNTEAFF; j_call: TRBJ1-1; d_call: NA; v_call: TRBV28; clone_size: NA
cdr3_nt: TGCGCCAGCAGTCAGTCGGGGGAAGGAGTCAATGAGCAGTTCTTC; cdr3_aa: CASSQSGEGVNEQFF; j_call: TRBJ2-1; d_call: NA; v_call: TRBV4-3; clone_size: NA
cdr3_nt: TGCGCCAGCAGCCAAGCGAACCTAGTTACGTCCTACGAGCAGTACTTC; cdr3_aa: CASSQANLVTSYEQYF; j_call: TRBJ2-7; d_call: NA; v_call: TRBV4-1; clone_size: NA
cdr3_nt: TGTGCCAGCAGCGTTATCGGCGGGGGGGCGAAAGAGACCCAGTACTTC; cdr3_aa: CASSVIGGGAKETQYF; j_call: TRBJ2-5; d_call: TRBD2; v_call: TRBV9; clone_size: NA
cdr3_nt: TGTGCCTGGAGCCCCACCGGGAGGGGTGGCTACACCTTC; cdr3_aa: CAWSPTGRGGYTF; j_call: TRBJ1-2; d_call: NA; v_call: TRBV30; clone_size: NA
cdr3_nt: TGTGCCAGCAGCTCAAAGGGGGACGGTTCTGAAGCTTTCTTT; cdr3_aa: CASSSKGDGSEAFF; j_call: TRBJ1-1; d_call: NA; v_call: TRBV7-2; clone_size: NA
cdr3_nt: TGTGCCAGCAGTGTTCTCGGGACAGGGAATGGCTACACCTTC; cdr3_aa: CASSVLGTGNGYTF; j_call: TRBJ1-2; d_call: TRBD1; v_call: TRBV2; clone_size: NA
cdr3_nt: TGTGCCAGTAGTATGGTCAGGGGATACGAGCAGTACTTC; cdr3_aa: CASSMVRGYEQYF; j_call: TRBJ2-7; d_call: NA; v_call: TRBV19; clone_size: NA
cdr3_nt: TGTGCCAGCAGCATTTCGAATGAGCAGTTCTTC; cdr3_aa: CASSISNEQFF; j_call: TRBJ2-1; d_call: NA; v_call: TRBV9; clone_size: few
cdr3_nt: TGTGCCAGTAGTATGGGCAGGGGACCGAACACTGAAGCTTTCTTT; cdr3_aa: CASSMGRGPNTEAFF; j_call: TRBJ1-1; d_call: NA; v_call: TRBV19; clone_size: NA
cdr3_nt: TGTGCCAGTCGAATGTCAGGGGCAGGTTACGAGCAGTACTTC; cdr3_aa: CASRMSGAGYEQYF; j_call: TRBJ2-7; d_call: NA; v_call: TRBV27; clone_size: few
cdr3_nt: TGCGCCAGCAGCCCCTTAGCGGATATTAATTCACCCCTCCACTTT; cdr3_aa: CASSPLADINSPLHF; j_call: TRBJ1-6; d_call: NA; v_call: TRBV4-1; clone_size: once
cdr3_nt: TGTTCCAGCAGCTTAGCGTCGGGACACCACTCCTACGAGCAGTACTTC; cdr3_aa: CSSSLASGHHSYEQYF; j_call: TRBJ2-7; d_call: NA; v_call: TRBV7-9; clone_size: NA
cdr3_nt: TGTGCCAGCAGTGAACAGGGGGCGATCGGGGAGCTGTTTTTT; cdr3_aa: CASSEQGAIGELFF; j_call: TRBJ2-2; d_call: TRBD1; v_call: TRBV6-1; clone_size: once
cdr3_nt: TGTGCCAGCAGTGAGGGTCTGGACTCTGAAGCTTTCTTT; cdr3_aa: CASSEGLDSEAFF; j_call: TRBJ1-1; d_call: NA; v_call: TRBV6-4; clone_size: NA
cdr3_nt: TGTGCCAGTACAGGGGGGAGCACCGGGGAGCTGTTTTTT; cdr3_aa: CASTGGSTGELFF; j_call: TRBJ2-2; d_call: NA; v_call: TRBV19; clone_size: NA
cdr3_nt: TGCAGTGCTAGTGGCGACTTTCGATATTTT; cdr3_aa: CSASGDFRYF; j_call: TRBJ2-3; d_call: NA; v_call: TRBV20-1; clone_size: NA
cdr3_nt: TGTGCCAGCAGCTCAGGGGAAAGGGGAGACTACGAGCAGTACTTC; cdr3_aa: CASSSGERGDYEQYF; j_call: TRBJ2-7; d_call: NA; v_call: TRBV7-9; clone_size: NA
cdr3_nt: TGTGCCTGGAGTGTACGCGGACTCCCCCGGGCCTATGGCTACACCTTC; cdr3_aa: CAWSVRGLPRAYGYTF; j_call: TRBJ1-2; d_call: NA; v_call: TRBV30; clone_size: NA
cdr3_nt: TGTGCCAGCAGCTTAACTCGATGGCAGGGGGCCCCCGGGTCTGGGAACACCGGGGAGCTGTTTTTT; cdr3_aa: CASSLTRWQGAPGSGNTGELFF; j_call: TRBJ2-2; d_call: TRBD1; v_call: TRBV7-3; clone_size: few
cdr3_nt: TGCGCCAGCAGCCGAGCCGGACTACCTCCTTCCAATGAGCAGTTCTTC; cdr3_aa: CASSRAGLPPSNEQFF; j_call: TRBJ2-1; d_call: NA; v_call: TRBV4-3; clone_size: NA
cdr3_nt: TGCGCCAGCAGCTTGGCCGGGTGGCAGCCCCAGCATTTT; cdr3_aa: CASSLAGWQPQHF; j_call: TRBJ1-5; d_call: NA; v_call: TRBV5-1; clone_size: few
cdr3_nt: TGTGCCAGCAGCTTAGTCGCGGGGGGCACAGATACGCAGTATTTT; cdr3_aa: CASSLVAGGTDTQYF; j_call: TRBJ2-3; d_call: TRBD2; v_call: TRBV7-9; clone_size: few
cdr3_nt: TGTGCCAGCAGTTTAGTCAGAAGGGCCAACGTCCTGACTTTC; cdr3_aa: CASSLVRRANVLTF; j_call: TRBJ2-6; d_call: NA; v_call: TRBV27; clone_size: NA
cdr3_nt: TGCGCCAGCAGCCAAGATGGTACAGGAACAAATGAAAAACTGTTTTTT; cdr3_aa: CASSQDGTGTNEKLFF; j_call: TRBJ1-4; d_call: NA; v_call: TRBV4-1; clone_size: NA
cdr3_nt: TGTGCCAGCAGTCAGGTAGCGGGGACACCCTACGAGCAGTACTTC; cdr3_aa: CASSQVAGTPYEQYF; j_call: TRBJ2-7; d_call: TRBD2; v_call: TRBV7-9; clone_size: few
cdr3_nt: TGTGCCAGCGCCCGGGGGGGAAGCGATGGCTACACCTTC; cdr3_aa: CASARGGSDGYTF; j_call: TRBJ1-2; d_call: NA; v_call: TRBV9; clone_size: few
cdr3_nt: TGTGCCAGCAGCCTCATAGACAGGACTGGGGCCAACGTCCTGACTTTC; cdr3_aa: CASSLIDRTGANVLTF; j_call: TRBJ2-6; d_call: NA; v_call: TRBV5-6; clone_size: NA
cdr3_nt: TGTGCCAGCAGACCCACACCCAGCTCTGGAAACACCATATATTTT; cdr3_aa: CASRPTPSSGNTIYF; j_call: TRBJ1-3; d_call: NA; v_call: TRBV6-5; clone_size: NA
cdr3_nt: TGCGCCAGCAGCCAAAGGGATGGACTAGCGTACAATGAGCAGTTCTTC; cdr3_aa: CASSQRDGLAYNEQFF; j_call: TRBJ2-1; d_call: TRBD2; v_call: TRBV10-1; clone_size: NA
cdr3_nt: TGTGCCAGCAGCTCCCCCGGACAGGGAGTAGAGAAGCAGTACTTC; cdr3_aa: CASSSPGQGVEKQYF; j_call: TRBJ2-7; d_call: NA; v_call: TRBV12-1; clone_size: NA
cdr3_nt: TGTGCCAGCAGCGGGGAGGCTAATGAAAAACTGTTTTTT; cdr3_aa: CASSGEANEKLFF; j_call: TRBJ1-4; d_call: NA; v_call: TRBV7-9; clone_size: NA
cdr3_nt: TGTGCCAGCAGCGTCGCAGGGCCCGGGGGGTATGGCTACACCTTC; cdr3_aa: CASSVAGPGGYGYTF; j_call: TRBJ1-2; d_call: NA; v_call: TRBV9; clone_size: NA
cdr3_nt: TGTGCCAGCAGTAGGGGATCTATGAACACTGAAGCTTTCTTT; cdr3_aa: CASSRGSMNTEAFF; j_call: TRBJ1-1; d_call: NA; v_call: TRBV6-5; clone_size: NA
cdr3_nt: TGTGCCAGTAGTACTCAGGGGAGTAATTCACCCCTCCACTTT; cdr3_aa: CASSTQGSNSPLHF; j_call: TRBJ1-6; d_call: NA; v_call: TRBV19; clone_size: NA
cdr3_nt: TGTGCCAGCAGTTTCCGACAGTACAATAGCAATCAGCCCCAGCATTTT; cdr3_aa: CASSFRQYNSNQPQHF; j_call: TRBJ1-5; d_call: NA; v_call: TRBV6-6; clone_size: NA
cdr3_nt: TGTGCCAGCAGGTATCCGTTTGACACTGAAGCTTTCTTT; cdr3_aa: CASRYPFDTEAFF; j_call: TRBJ1-1; d_call: NA; v_call: TRBV5-6; clone_size: NA
cdr3_nt: TGTGCCAGTTCGAGATTGGATAATTCACCCCTCCACTTT; cdr3_aa: CASSRLDNSPLHF; j_call: TRBJ1-6; d_call: NA; v_call: TRBV19; clone_size: NA
cdr3_nt: TGTGCCAGCAGCGCCGGTCCCGGGACAGGGAGGGAGACCCAGTACTTC; cdr3_aa: CASSAGPGTGRETQYF; j_call: TRBJ2-5; d_call: TRBD1; v_call: TRBV9; clone_size: few
cdr3_nt: TGTGCCAGCAGCTTAGCGCAGGGGGGCCGAAAACTGTTTTTT; cdr3_aa: CASSLAQGGRKLFF; j_call: TRBJ1-4; d_call: TRBD1; v_call: TRBV7-2; clone_size: NA
cdr3_nt: TGTGCCTGGAGACGGGGGGAACAGCCCCAGCATTTT; cdr3_aa: CAWRRGEQPQHF; j_call: TRBJ1-5; d_call: NA; v_call: TRBV30; clone_size: once
cdr3_nt: TGTGCCTGGGGACAGGGGGTATTAAATGAGCAGTTCTTC; cdr3_aa: CAWGQGVLNEQFF; j_call: TRBJ2-1; d_call: TRBD1; v_call: TRBV30; clone_size: NA
cdr3_nt: TGTGCCAGCAGCCTCCGAGGGGAGGATTACGAGCAGTACTTC; cdr3_aa: CASSLRGEDYEQYF; j_call: TRBJ2-7; d_call: NA; v_call: TRBV7-9; clone_size: NA
cdr3_nt: TGTGCCAGCAGTCTGAGCGACAGGGCCTGTGAAGCTTTCTTT; cdr3_aa: CASSLSDRACEAFF; j_call: TRBJ1-1; d_call: TRBD1; v_call: TRBV27; clone_size: NA
cdr3_nt: TGTGCCAGCAGTGACGGGACTAGCGAACACAATGAGCAGTTCTTC; cdr3_aa: CASSDGTSEHNEQFF; j_call: TRBJ2-1; d_call: TRBD2; v_call: TRBV6-4; clone_size: NA
cdr3_nt: TGTGCCAGCAGTTTGAGAGGGAATAATGAAGCTTTCTTT; cdr3_aa: CASSLRGNNEAFF; j_call: TRBJ1-1; d_call: NA; v_call: TRBV28; clone_size: NA
cdr3_nt: TGTGCCAGCAGCTTCATCCTGGCGACTCGGGGCACTGAAGCTTTCTTT; cdr3_aa: CASSFILATRGTEAFF; j_call: TRBJ1-1; d_call: NA; v_call: TRBV11-2; clone_size: NA
cdr3_nt: TGTGCCAGCAGTCTAGGGACAGACAATCAGCCCCAGCATTTT; cdr3_aa: CASSLGTDNQPQHF; j_call: TRBJ1-5; d_call: TRBD1; v_call: TRBV2; clone_size: NA
cdr3_nt: TGTGCCTGTATGACAGCGGGAGTAGGTGGGGCCAACGTCCTGACTTTC; cdr3_aa: CACMTAGVGGANVLTF; j_call: TRBJ2-6; d_call: TRBD2; v_call: TRBV30; clone_size: few